These 19 T cell receptor beta chains share one sample of origin, sequenced in a study of tumor T cells in aggressive B-cell lymphoma. The table came from immunoSEQ multiplex PCR; TCRdb's copy has only in-frame clones and leaves some out. The profile covers fewer than 3,500 clones, with more than 75% appearing a single time and around 19% taken by the ten largest. The material sequenced was tumor tissue. The receptors here all came from an adult with diffuse large B cell lymphoma.

Points on this clone: The germline gene is not matched at one end of the junction; a read error may be the cause. The J gene is TRBJ2-1, the V gene TRBV9; 9 nucleotides agree with TRBD2. Germline V CDR1 and CDR2: SGDLS, YYNGEE. The CDR3 spans 15 residues. Here the CDR3 reads CASSVVSGSGNEQFF. CDR3 bases: TGTGCCAGTAGCGTAGTTAGCGGGAGTGGGAATGAGCAGTTCTTC.

This chain joins TRBV4-1 and TRBJ1-4; 7 positions match TRBD1. Trimming cost V 4 bases and J 8 bases; bases outside gene matches: 10. Germline V gene data show CDR1 as MGHRA and CDR2 as YSYEKL. This CDR3 has 15 amino acids. CDR3 region: CASSPDRQGSEKLFF. DNA of the CDR3: TGCGCCAGCAGCCCAGACAGACAGGGTTCAGAAAAACTGTTTTTT.

The J gene is TRBJ2-3, the V gene TRBV11-3; 7 bases agree with TRBD1. The CDR3 runs to 15 residues. V shed 5 bases and J 4 bases; nucleotides not matched to a gene: 9. The germline V gene encodes CDR1 SGHNT and CDR2 YENEEA. CDR3 coding DNA: TGTGCCAGCAGCCACAGGGGTAGTGAGGCAGATACGCAGTATTTT. Translated, it gives CASSHRGSEADTQYF.

V and J are TRBV5-4 and TRBJ1-2; D might be TRBD1 (5 bases). The CDR3 loop spans 14 amino acids. Germline CDR1 and CDR2: SGHNT and YYREEE (reference sequence). V was shortened by 4 bases and J by 5 bases, with 15 bases between the two germline ends. The CDR3 nucleotides read TGTGCCAGCAGCCTCCTCCAGGGAGGGTATGGCTACACCTTC. Translating gives CASSLLQGGYGYTF.

To note about this clone: Different DNA sequences within this sample yield the same CDR3. This chain joins TRBV25-1 and TRBJ2-3; tentative D call: TRBD1 (5 bases). The germline V gene has CDR1 MGHDK and CDR2 SYGVNS. Trimming cost V 0 bases and J 1 base, with 14 bases left between them. The CDR3 loop spans 17 amino acids. Here the CDR3 reads CASSEYGAQDRTDTQYF. For the CDR3, the DNA is TGTGCCAGCAGTGAATATGGGGCCCAAGATCGCACAGATACGCAGTATTTT. Full variable domain (missing parts from reference TRBV25-1 and TRBJ2-3): EADIYQTPRYLVIGTGKKITLECSQTMGHDKMYWYQQDPGMELHLIHYSYGVNSTEKGDLSSESTVSRIRTEHFPLTLESARPSHTSQYLCASSEYGAQDRTDTQYFGPGTRLTVL.

Worth noting for this clone: The sample holds other DNA sequences that translate to the same CDR3. This chain links TRBV11-3 with TRBJ2-7; D perhaps matches TRBD1 (5 bases). V was trimmed by 5 bases and J by 4 bases, leaving 15 bases between them. Germline V gene sequence: CDR1 SGHNT, CDR2 YENEEA. The CDR3 contains 14 residues. The CDR3 DNA follows: TGTGCCAGCAGCCCGGGCCACTCAGGGTACGAGCAGTACTTC. Protein sequence: CASSPGHSGYEQYF.

Concerning this clone itself: The junction departs from the called germline gene at one end, perhaps through a read error. Other DNA sequences in the sample encode the same CDR3. V and J are TRBV19 and TRBJ2-5; weak D call: TRBD2 (6 bases). From germline, CDR1 is LNHDA and CDR2 SQIVND (reference sequence). The CDR3 contains 13 residues. The CDR3: CASSRDLTETQYF. The CDR3, as DNA: TGTGCTAGTAGTAGGGACTTGACGGAGACCCAGTACTTC.

Only one count was recorded for this clone. The rearrangement uses TRBV28 and TRBJ1-6, with D perhaps matching TRBD1 (5 bases). This CDR3 region has 14 residues. The V gene's germline CDR1 is MDHEN and CDR2 SYDVKM. Trimming cost V 5 bases and J 9 bases, with 14 bases left between them. The CDR3 here is CASSTPGGGSPLHF. For the CDR3, the DNA is TGTGCCAGCAGTACCCCTGGCGGGGGTTCACCCCTCCACTTT.

DNA of the CDR3: TGTGCCAGCAGCTTATCTACAGGGGGCTCCTCCTACGAGCAGTACTTC. This translates into CASSLSTGGSSYEQYF. This sequence joins TRBV11-1 and TRBJ2-7; the match to TRBD1 covers 9 bases. Germline CDR1 is SGHAT and CDR2 is FQDESV (reference sequence). Unmatched junction bases numbered 5, after V lost 2 bases and J lost 0 bases. This CDR3 region has 16 residues.

This clone was seen a few times. This sequence joins TRBV11-3 and TRBJ2-3; weak D call: TRBD2 (6 bases). CDR3 length: 15 amino acids. Trimming stripped 5 bases from V and 3 bases from J, with 15 bases between. CDR1 is SGHNT and CDR2 is YENEEA in the germline V gene. In DNA, the CDR3 is TGTGCCAGCAGCCCGGGGGTAGGGTTGACAGATACGCAGTATTTT. This gives the protein CASSPGVGLTDTQYF.

J is TRBJ2-1 and V is TRBV7-3; TRBD1 might be the D (5 bases). CDR3 length: 15 amino acids. Germline CDR1 reads SGHTA; CDR2 reads FQGTGA. Trimming took off 5 bases at V and 10 bases at J, with 21 bases between the two ends. CDR3 loop: CASSPRRGDPAEQFF. Written as DNA, the CDR3 is TGTGCCAGCAGCCCCCGTAGGGGTGACCCGGCGGAGCAGTTCTTC.

This clone was found a few times. This chain joins TRBV19 and TRBJ2-1, with D perhaps TRBD2 (6 bases). This CDR3 contains 14 residues. CDR1 is LNHDA, CDR2 SQIVND, per germline (reference sequence). Trimming cost V 4 bases and J 8 bases, with 15 bases left between them. CDR3 in DNA: TGTGCCAGTAGTACCCCAATGGGGGGAGATGAGCAGTTCTTC. Its protein is CASSTPMGGDEQFF.

This chain links TRBV7-3 with TRBJ2-3; no clear D gene. Trimming removed 5 bases from V and 4 bases from J, with 25 bases in between. CDR3 size: 18 residues. The germline V gene encodes CDR1 SGHTA and CDR2 FQGTGA. The chain's CDR3 is CASSQRRGLVGSPDTQYF. The CDR3 nucleotides read TGTGCCAGCAGCCAAAGGAGAGGCCTAGTTGGAAGTCCAGATACGCAGTATTTT.

This clone was seen once. The rearrangement uses TRBV2 and TRBJ2-1, with 7 bases fitting TRBD2. Germline CDR1 and CDR2: SNHLY and FYNNEI. The CDR3 has 17 residues. V was clipped by 6 bases and J by 8 bases; unmatched bases: 19. CDR3 nucleotides: TGTGCCAGCAGGGGACCAGCGGGAAAAAATTTCTGGGATGAGCAGTTCTTC. It specifies CASRGPAGKNFWDEQFF.

Here the CDR3 reads CASSWPGQGSGGYTF. CDR3 coding DNA: TGTGCCAGCAGCTGGCCGGGACAGGGGAGCGGAGGCTACACCTTC. The genes are TRBV13 and TRBJ1-2; 10 bases are shared with TRBD1. The CDR3 sequence is 15 residues long. The V segment lost 4 bases and the J segment 8 bases; nucleotides outside the gene matches: 10. The germline V gene has CDR1 PRHDT and CDR2 FYEKMQ (reference sequence).

V and J are TRBV7-8 and TRBJ1-5, with no clear D. In germline, CDR1 is SGHVS, CDR2 FQNEAQ. The V end lost 5 bases, the J end lost 4 bases, and 9 bases lay between the germline ends. The CDR3 sequence is 13 residues long. The CDR3 coding sequence is TGTGCCAGCAGCGGGGAGTTGAATCAGCCCCAGCATTTT. Its translation: CASSGELNQPQHF.

The chain links TRBV27 to TRBJ2-5; 9 positions agree with TRBD2. Germline-derived CDR1 and CDR2 are MNHEY and SMNVEV (reference sequence). V lost 6 bases and J lost 5; bases outside the gene matches: 10. CDR3 length equals 15 residues. CDR3 sequence reads: CASSLLAGNLETQYF. The CDR3 nucleotides read TGTGCCAGCAGCCTGCTAGCGGGGAACTTGGAGACCCAGTACTTC.

Turning to this clone: An end of the junction does not agree with germline; a read error may underlie this. Other DNA sequences within the sample encode an identical CDR3. The chain employs TRBV5-1 and TRBJ1-6, with 7 bases lining up with TRBD1. Germline assignment: CDR1 SGHRS and CDR2 YFSETQ. The CDR3 extends over 15 amino acids. For the CDR3, the DNA is TGTGCCAGCAGCCTCCGACAGGGCAATAATTCGCCCCTCCACTTT. It encodes CASSLRQGNNSPLHF.

This clone was seen just once. The chain combines TRBV5-5 with TRBJ1-1; possibly TRBD1 for D (6 bases). Germline V gene sequence: CDR1 SGHKS, CDR2 YYEKEE (reference sequence). The CDR3 extends over 14 amino acids. The V end was cut by 4 bases, the J end by 1 base, with 11 bases between. The DNA for the CDR3 is TGTGCCAGCAGCAAACAGGGACAGAACACTGAAGCTTTCTTT. Translated, it gives CASSKQGQNTEAFF.